A single T cell receptor beta chain is shown here with its context. Antigen unknown. TCRdb reprocessed the PCR reads via MiXCR and lists one record per CDR3 protein. The sample has around 300,000 distinct CDR3 sequences, under 25% seen once. Naive CD8 library inputs spanned 20,000 to 1,000,000 sorted cells and 10%, 30% or 50% RNA. The germline V and J ends were trimmed by 1 base and 10 bases, with 10 bases remaining between them. Germline CDR1 is MGHDK and CDR2 is SYGVNS. The CDR3 length is 12 residues. This sample is part of a study of molecular identifiers for immune sequencing clone quantification. Notes on the study in general: Clone sizes could be underestimated for highly expanded clones when identical TCR molecules share a barcode.

The sample taken for sequencing was naive CD8+ T cells from blood, with Jurkat cell RNA spiked in. As to subset: FACS-sorted CD8+CD4-CCR7+CD45RA+ naive T cells. The clonotype comes from a human donor in good health. Some libraries in this study had Jurkat cell RNA spiked in. The gene calls are TRBV25-1 and TRBJ1-1, with a tentative D call TRBD1 (5 bases). The CDR3 spells CASSEWTNAAFF. The CDR3 DNA reads TGTGCCAGCAGTGAATGGACAAATGCAGCTTTCTTT.